The T cell receptor beta chain under discussion was sequenced for a study of T cell changes during pregnancy in multiple sclerosis. CDR1 and CDR2 (germline): SGHRS, YFSETQ. The CDR3 spans 13 residues. Trimming pared 0 bases from V and 8 bases from J, leaving 9 bases between. Using immunoSEQ multiplex PCR, the repertoire was profiled, and TCRdb retains in-frame clones only, with some absent. The repertoire holds 79,000 or so clones, with about 92% as singletons. The receptor was derived from a female donor with multiple sclerosis, enrolled in a pregnancy study. This chain links TRBV5-1 with TRBJ2-1; D may be TRBD1 (5 bases). The material sequenced was CD4+ T cells from peripheral blood mononuclear cells, taken before pregnancy. CDR3 in amino acids: CASSLGGLYEQFF. The CDR3 DNA reads as TGCGCCAGCAGCTTGGGGGGCCTCTATGAGCAGTTCTTC.